This passage covers 25 T cell receptor beta chains from one sample sequenced in a study of response to subunit inactivated influenza vaccine. TCRdb itself ran the RT-PCR reads through MiXCR, one entry per CDR3 protein. The repertoire holds roughly 650,000 distinct CDR3 sequences, with approximately 15% as singletons. Sample: PBMCs from blood, taken roughly 15 days before vaccination. These receptor sequences come from a man aged 45-65 years who received an inactivated influenza vaccine.

The rearrangement joins TRBV3-1 to TRBJ2-3; 8 bases map to TRBD2. This CDR3 spans 16 amino acids. Losses at the gene ends were 3 bases for V and 0 bases for J; bases not matched to a gene: 5. Germline V lookup: CDR1 LGHDT, CDR2 YNNKEL (reference sequence). The CDR3 loop is CASSHVRGGSTDTQYF. As DNA, the CDR3 is TGTGCCAGCAGCCATGTCCGGGGGGGTAGCACAGATACGCAGTATTTT.

This clonotype was seen repeatedly, ten times or more. The chain uses TRBV7-2 and TRBJ2-2; 14 bases map to TRBD2. The germline CDR1 and CDR2 sequences are SGHTA and FQGNSA. The CDR3 extends over 16 amino acids. Losses at the gene ends were 6 bases for V and 4 bases for J; bases not matched to a gene: 4. The CDR3 protein is CASRGLAGALTGELFF. The CDR3 region has the DNA TGTGCCAGCAGGGGACTAGCGGGAGCGCTCACCGGGGAGCTGTTTTTT. The entire variable domain, with the rest obtained from reference TRBV7-2 and TRBJ2-2, is as follows: GAGVSQSPSNKVTEKGKDVELRCDPISGHTALYWYRQSLGQGLEFLIYFQGNSAPDKSGLPSDRFSAERTGGSVSTLTIQRTQQEDSAVYLCASRGLAGALTGELFFGEGSRLTVL.

This clonotype showed up many times. The J gene is TRBJ1-5, the V gene TRBV12-3 or TRBV12-4; TRBD1 is a possible D gene (5 bases). The CDR3 extends over 14 amino acids. Deletions cut 4 bases from V and 3 bases from J, with 10 bases between. The CDR3 protein is CASSYRGYNQPQHF. The CDR3 DNA sequence: TGTGCCAGCAGTTATCGGGGGTACAATCAGCCCCAGCATTTT.

This clonotype has a handful of counts. The chain employs TRBV14 and TRBJ1-1; TRBD1 might be the D (6 bases). Trimming took off 0 bases at V and 11 bases at J, with 13 bases between the two ends. CDR1 and CDR2 from the germline V gene are SGHDN and FVKESK. CDR3 size: 13 residues. Written as DNA, the CDR3 is TGTGCCAGCAGCCAAGATTTAGGACAGTCTGCTTTCTTT. Translated: CASSQDLGQSAFF.

This rearrangement joins TRBV6-1 to TRBJ1-5; 11 positions match TRBD1. The V and J ends lost 7 bases and 0 bases, in that order; junction bases with no gene match: 11. The germline V gene has CDR1 MNHNS and CDR2 SASEGT. CDR3 length: 18 amino acids. CDR3 protein: CASTQLGQGGFSNQPQHF. The DNA of the CDR3 is TGTGCCAGCACTCAGTTGGGACAGGGGGGCTTTAGCAATCAGCCCCAGCATTTT.

There are many counts of this clonotype. This chain uses TRBV6-5 with TRBJ1-5; the match to TRBD1 covers 7 bases. The V and J ends lost 2 bases and 4 bases, in that order; junction bases with no gene match: 2. Germline-derived CDR1 and CDR2 are MNHEY and SVGAGI. The CDR3 spans 14 residues. The CDR3 is CASSYATGNQPQHF. DNA of the CDR3: TGTGCCAGCAGTTACGCGACAGGGAATCAGCCCCAGCATTTT.

The rearrangement links TRBV5-1 to TRBJ2-3; 7 nucleotides line up with TRBD1. After removal of 5 bases from V and 1 base from J, the junction contained 10 bases not matched to a gene. This CDR3 spans 16 amino acids. From germline, CDR1 is SGHRS and CDR2 YFSETQ. The CDR3 DNA reads as TGCGCCAGCAGACGACAGGGAATGGTGGGCACAGATACGCAGTATTTT. Translating gives CASRRQGMVGTDTQYF.

This clonotype was detected only a few times. The J gene is TRBJ1-5, the V gene TRBV12-3 or TRBV12-4; no clear D. V lost 6 bases and J 6 bases, leaving 12 bases between the germline ends. This CDR3 has 13 residues. The CDR3 nucleotides read TGTGCCAGCAGCGGGCCCCCCAGTCAGCCCCAGCATTTT. It translates to CASSGPPSQPQHF.

The chain is built from TRBV29-1 and TRBJ1-1, with D tentatively TRBD1 (5 bases). This CDR3 region has 11 residues. Germline CDR1 is SQVTM and CDR2 is ANQGSEA. Trimming left V 7 bases short and J 1 base short, with 7 bases between. The DNA for the CDR3 is TGCAGCGGGGGGAGGAACACTGAAGCTTTCTTT. This gives the protein CSGGRNTEAFF.

This chain links TRBV18 with TRBJ2-5, with a weak D call TRBD1 (7 bases). V lost 4 bases to trimming and J lost 4 bases, with 16 bases between them. Germline CDR1 reads KGHSH; CDR2 reads LQKENI. The CDR3 spans 15 residues. CDR3 DNA: TGTGCCAGCTCACGGACAGGACCCGGGAGAGAGACCCAGTACTTC. Amino acids: CASSRTGPGRETQYF. Using reference TRBV18 and TRBJ2-5 for the parts outside the CDR3, the full variable domain is NAGVMQNPRHLVRRRGQEARLRCSPMKGHSHVYWYRQLPEEGLKFMVYLQKENIIDESGMPKERFSAEFPKEGPSILRIQQVVRGDSAAYFCASSRTGPGRETQYFGPGTRLLVL.

This clonotype has a handful of counts. The rearrangement uses TRBV30 and TRBJ1-5, with no clear D. Trimming cost V 1 base and J 0 bases, with 7 bases left between them. Looked up from germline, CDR1 is GTSNPN and CDR2 is SVGIG (reference sequence). The CDR3 loop spans 14 amino acids. DNA for the CDR3: TGTGCCTGGAGTGAGGTGGATAGCAATCAGCCCCAGCATTTT. Its translation is CAWSEVDSNQPQHF.

The chain uses TRBV3-1 and TRBJ2-7, with 10 nucleotides matching TRBD2. Germline CDR1 and CDR2: LGHDT and YNNKEL (reference sequence). The CDR3 spans 15 residues. The V and J ends lost 8 bases and 0 bases, in that order; junction bases with no gene match: 7. The CDR3 reads CASARASGSSYEQYF. The CDR3 nucleotides are TGTGCCAGCGCCAGGGCTAGCGGGAGCTCCTACGAGCAGTACTTC.

The J gene is TRBJ2-7, the V gene TRBV4-1; 9 bases map to TRBD2. V trimming: 0 bases; J trimming: 5 bases; junction bases outside the gene matches: 8. The germline gives CDR1 MGHRA, CDR2 YSYEKL. This CDR3 spans 16 amino acids. CDR3: CASSQEILGLANEQYF. In DNA, the CDR3 is TGCGCCAGCAGCCAAGAAATTCTAGGACTAGCGAACGAGCAGTACTTC.

This clonotype was seen at least ten times. This rearrangement joins TRBV7-8 to TRBJ2-1, with D possibly called TRBD1 or TRBD2 (5 bases each). The CDR3 totals 14 residues. Germline V lookup: CDR1 SGHVS, CDR2 FQNEAQ. The V and J ends lost 3 bases and 5 bases respectively, with 11 bases between them. CDR3 DNA sequence: TGTGCCAGCAGCTTGGCCGGGACCAACAATGAGCAGTTCTTC. Encoded protein: CASSLAGTNNEQFF.

The chain has TRBV7-8 and TRBJ2-3; D is ambiguous. The CDR3 has 13 amino acids. Germline loops: CDR1 SGHVS, CDR2 FQNEAQ. The V gene lost 4 bases and the J gene lost 2 bases, with 7 bases spanning the gap. CDR3 bases: TGTGCCAGCAGCTCAGTGAACACAGATACGCAGTATTTT. Translating it yields CASSSVNTDTQYF.

The table lists this clonotype with a few counts. J is TRBJ1-2 and V is TRBV25-1; D perhaps matches TRBD1 (6 bases). The CDR3 contains 16 residues. Between the trimmed V and J ends, which lost 1 base and 6 bases, there was a span of 18 bases. Germline CDR1 MGHDK, CDR2 SYGVNS. The CDR3 DNA reads TGTGCCAGCAGTGAATGGGGGCGGGATCGCCTACATGGCTACACCTTC. This encodes CASSEWGRDRLHGYTF.

This clonotype was counted a few times. The V and J genes are TRBV28 and TRBJ2-2; D is undetermined. CDR1 MDHEN and CDR2 SYDVKM come from the germline V gene. The CDR3 runs 12 residues. V was clipped by 7 bases and J by 6 bases, with 9 bases between them. The CDR3 nucleotides are TGTGCCAGCACCTTGACGGCCGGGGAGCTGTTTTTT. It is translated as CASTLTAGELFF.

The chain joins TRBV6-5 to TRBJ2-2; possible D gene TRBD1, 5 bases. Germline V gene data show CDR1 as MNHEY and CDR2 as SVGAGI. The V end lost 3 bases, the J end lost 3 bases, and 8 bases lay between the germline ends. There are 14 residues in the CDR3. DNA for the CDR3: TGTGCCAGCAGTTATAGGGGCGACACCGGGGAGCTGTTTTTT. This translates into CASSYRGDTGELFF.

This clonotype was observed a few times. This sequence joins TRBV28 and TRBJ2-5; D tentatively fits TRBD1 or TRBD2 (5 bases each). V gave up 3 bases and J gave up 13 bases, with 18 bases separating them. This CDR3 is built from 13 residues. From germline, CDR1 is MDHEN and CDR2 SYDVKM. CDR3 sequence: CASSLESRGLRYF. For the CDR3, the DNA is TGTGCCAGCAGTTTGGAGAGCCGGGGCCTTCGGTACTTC.

V is TRBV5-6 and J is TRBJ2-1; either TRBD1 or TRBD2 may fit D (6 bases each). There are 15 residues in the CDR3. V lost 5 bases, J lost 6 bases, and 18 bases lay in between. From germline, CDR1 is SGHDT and CDR2 YYEEEE. As DNA, the CDR3 is TGTGCCAGCAGGGTTGATAGGGGGGCTGCCAATGAGCAGTTCTTC. It translates to CASRVDRGAANEQFF. The full variable domain, with the rest looked up from reference TRBV5-6 and TRBJ2-1, is DAGVTQSPTHLIKTRGQQVTLRCSPKSGHDTVSWYQQALGQGPQFIFQYYEEEERQRGNFPDRFSGHQFPNYSSELNVNALLLGDSALYLCASRVDRGAANEQFFGPGTRLTVL.

This clonotype was recorded a few times. This rearrangement joins TRBV5-1 to TRBJ2-7; D might be TRBD1 (6 bases). CDR1 is SGHRS and CDR2 is YFSETQ in the germline V gene. Trimming cost V 2 bases and J 5 bases, with 14 bases left between them. This CDR3 contains 14 residues. In nucleotides, the CDR3 is TGCGCCAGCAGCTTTTCTGGGGGCCGCGACGAGCAGTACTTC. Its translation: CASSFSGGRDEQYF.

This clonotype appeared many times. The chain links TRBV12-3 or TRBV12-4 to TRBJ2-7; no clear D. The CDR3 contains 22 residues. V lost 3 bases and J 3 bases, leaving 36 bases between the germline ends. The CDR3 region is CASSFYEGPVLISCGFVYEQYF. CDR3 DNA: TGTGCCAGCAGTTTCTATGAAGGGCCTGTTTTGATTTCATGTGGGTTTGTCTACGAGCAGTACTTC.

The chain links TRBV5-6 to TRBJ2-7; TRBD2 is a possible D gene (6 bases). In germline, CDR1 is SGHDT, CDR2 YYEEEE. The CDR3 has 15 amino acids. The V and J ends lost 0 bases and 2 bases respectively, with 12 bases between them. The CDR3 reads CASSLVGTEPYEQYF. CDR3 coding DNA: TGTGCCAGCAGCTTGGTGGGGACTGAGCCCTACGAGCAGTACTTC.

This clonotype was found once. V gene TRBV6-2 or TRBV6-3 combines with J gene TRBJ2-7; D unresolved. CDR1 MNHEY and CDR2 SVGEGT come from the germline V gene. V was clipped by 10 bases and J by 6 bases, with 13 bases between them. The CDR3 totals 11 residues. DNA for the CDR3: TGTGCCATCAGCCAACATGGCGAGCAGTACTTC. This encodes CAISQHGEQYF.

This clonotype occurred a few times. The chain couples TRBV12-3 or TRBV12-4 to TRBJ2-6; 7 bases are shared with TRBD1. CDR3 length: 17 residues. V shed 2 bases, J shed 0 bases, and the junction held 4 bases outside the gene matches. The CDR3 reads CASSLRGQSSGANVLTF. The DNA for the CDR3 is TGTGCCAGCAGTTTAAGGGGACAGAGCTCTGGGGCCAACGTCCTGACTTTC.